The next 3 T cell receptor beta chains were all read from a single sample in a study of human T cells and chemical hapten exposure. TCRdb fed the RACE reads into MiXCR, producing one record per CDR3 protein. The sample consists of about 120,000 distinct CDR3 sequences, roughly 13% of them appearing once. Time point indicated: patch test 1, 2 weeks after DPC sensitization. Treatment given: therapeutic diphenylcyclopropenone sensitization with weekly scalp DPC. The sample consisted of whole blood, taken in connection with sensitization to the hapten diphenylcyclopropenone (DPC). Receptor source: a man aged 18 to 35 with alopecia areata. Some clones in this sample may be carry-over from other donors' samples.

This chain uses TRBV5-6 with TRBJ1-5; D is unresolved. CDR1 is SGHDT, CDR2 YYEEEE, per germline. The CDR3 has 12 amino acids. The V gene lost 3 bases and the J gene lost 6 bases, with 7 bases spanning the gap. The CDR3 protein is CASSSRIQPQHF. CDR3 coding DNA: TGTGCCAGCAGCTCACGGATTCAGCCCCAGCATTTT. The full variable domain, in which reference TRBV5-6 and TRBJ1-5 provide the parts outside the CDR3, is DAGVTQSPTHLIKTRGQQVTLRCSPKSGHDTVSWYQQALGQGPQFIFQYYEEEERQRGNFPDRFSGHQFPNYSSELNVNALLLGDSALYLCASSSRIQPQHFGDGTRLSIL.

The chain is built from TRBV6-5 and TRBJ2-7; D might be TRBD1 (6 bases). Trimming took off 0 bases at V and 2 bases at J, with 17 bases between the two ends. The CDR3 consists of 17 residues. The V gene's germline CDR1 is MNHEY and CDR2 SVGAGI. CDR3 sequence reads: CASSYSIFGPGAYEQYF. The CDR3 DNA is TGTGCCAGCAGTTACTCGATCTTCGGTCCAGGGGCCTACGAGCAGTACTTC.

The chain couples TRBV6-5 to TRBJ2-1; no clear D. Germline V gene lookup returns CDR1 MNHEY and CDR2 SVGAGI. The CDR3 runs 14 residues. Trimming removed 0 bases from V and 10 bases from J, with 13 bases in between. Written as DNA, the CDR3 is TGTGCCAGCAGTTACTCGAACTCCTTCAGGGAGCAGTTCTTC. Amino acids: CASSYSNSFREQFF.